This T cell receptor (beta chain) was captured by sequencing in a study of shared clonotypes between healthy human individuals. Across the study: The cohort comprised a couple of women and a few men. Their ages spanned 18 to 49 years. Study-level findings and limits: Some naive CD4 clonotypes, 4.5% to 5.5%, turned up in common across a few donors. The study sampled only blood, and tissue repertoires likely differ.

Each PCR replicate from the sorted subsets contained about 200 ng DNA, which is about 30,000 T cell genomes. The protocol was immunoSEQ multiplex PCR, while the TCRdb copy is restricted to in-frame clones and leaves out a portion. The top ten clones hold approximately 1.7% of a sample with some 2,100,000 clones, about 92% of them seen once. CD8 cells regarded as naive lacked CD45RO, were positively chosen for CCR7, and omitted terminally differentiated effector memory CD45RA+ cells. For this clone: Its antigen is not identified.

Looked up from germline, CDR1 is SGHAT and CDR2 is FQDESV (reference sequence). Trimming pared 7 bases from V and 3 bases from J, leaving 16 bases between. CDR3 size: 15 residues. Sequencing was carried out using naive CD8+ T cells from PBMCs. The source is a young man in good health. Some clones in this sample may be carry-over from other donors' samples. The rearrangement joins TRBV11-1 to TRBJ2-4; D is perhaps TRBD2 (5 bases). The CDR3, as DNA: TGTGCCAGCACCCCCGGGGAGCGGTACAAAAACATTCAGTACTTC. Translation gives CASTPGERYKNIQYF.